These 5 T cell receptor beta chains were all obtained from the same sample, sequenced in a study of identical twins. TCRdb re-analysed the 5' RACE reads in MiXCR, keeping a single row per CDR3 protein. The sample lists 550,000 to 700,000 distinct CDR3 sequences; around a tenth were seen once. These data were likewise used in another study, on yellow fever vaccine responses in identical twins.

Input material: PBMCs. The receptors derive from a woman aged 18-29 years in good health.

There are a few counts of this clonotype. The V and J genes are TRBV20-1 and TRBJ1-6; D is unclear. The CDR3 is 14 residues long. Germline assignment: CDR1 DFQATT and CDR2 SNEGSKA (reference sequence). The V and J ends lost 2 bases and 7 bases respectively, with 12 bases between them. This CDR3 is CSARLELVNSPLHF. DNA for the CDR3: TGCAGTGCTAGATTAGAACTCGTGAATTCACCCCTCCACTTT.

This clonotype was counted many times. The chain is built from TRBV10-3 and TRBJ2-2; maybe TRBD1 (5 bases). V gave up 4 bases and J gave up 6 bases, with 12 bases separating them. Looked up from germline, CDR1 is ENHRY and CDR2 is SYGVKD. The CDR3 has 14 amino acids. The CDR3 loop is CAISVSGMSGELFF. The CDR3 bases are TGTGCCATCAGTGTGTCAGGGATGTCCGGGGAGCTGTTTTTT.

This clonotype has a count of ten or more. The CDR3 here is CASSYPQAGIFEQYF. The CDR3 DNA follows: TGTGCCAGCAGCTACCCTCAAGCGGGGATTTTCGAGCAGTACTTC. The rearrangement uses TRBV7-8 and TRBJ2-7, with TRBD2 matching over 7 bases. CDR1 SGHVS and CDR2 FQNEAQ come from the germline V gene. J lost 6 bases, V lost 4 bases, and 12 bases had no gene match. The CDR3 has 15 residues.

Here the CDR3 DNA reads TGTGCCAGCAGCCAAGATCTAGGGCCTAATGAGCAGTTCTTC. This encodes CASSQDLGPNEQFF. The chain combines TRBV3-1 with TRBJ2-1; D call uncertain. This CDR3 comprises 14 residues. Per the germline V gene, CDR1 is LGHDT and CDR2 is YNNKEL (reference sequence). V was pared by 0 bases and J by 7 bases, with 10 bases between.

This clonotype was seen a handful of times. V gene TRBV7-8 combines with J gene TRBJ1-5, with 8 bases identical to TRBD1. J gave up 5 bases and V 3 bases, and 6 bases lay outside the gene matches. The CDR3 loop spans 15 amino acids. The germline CDR1 and CDR2 sequences are SGHVS and FQNEAQ. As DNA, the CDR3 is TGTGCCAGCAGCTTGTCAACCAGGGGGCATCAGCCCCAGCATTTT. It encodes CASSLSTRGHQPQHF.